This paragraph reports one T cell receptor (beta chain). Sequencing templates came from extracted RNA that was reverse transcribed into cDNA. Produced via immunoSEQ multiplex PCR; TCRdb's table is partial and in-frame only. The table has about 200,000 clones, around three fifths seen once. This sample is part of a study of CD8+ T cells in alopecia areata. Germline V gene data show CDR1 as SGHNT and CDR2 as YYREEE (reference sequence). Trimming removed 3 bases from V and 5 bases from J, with 9 bases in between. The CDR3 consists of 13 residues. The TCR comes from a human donor with alopecia areata. The genes are TRBV5-4 and TRBJ2-1; D gene ambiguous. Specimen: CD4+ T cells sorted from blood, collected at week 0. Here the CDR3 DNA reads TGTGCCAGCAGCTATGGACCAGACAATGAGCAGTTCTTC. Translated, it gives CASSYGPDNEQFF.